One and the same sample provided the 31 T cell receptor beta chains below, sequenced in a study of blood T cell repertoires in COVID-19. Produced via immunoSEQ multiplex PCR; TCRdb's table is partial and in-frame only. Seen here are 150,000 to 200,000 clones, roughly four fifths observed once, and the top ten hold about 24%. The specimen was peripheral blood. These receptors originate from an elderly woman with acute or convalescent COVID-19.

The CDR3 sequence is CASSGEQGARGYTF. CDR3 nucleotides: TGTGCCAGCAGTGGGGAACAGGGGGCGCGAGGCTACACCTTC. The V call is TRBV2, the J call TRBJ1-2; TRBD1 matches at 9 bases. Unmatched junction bases numbered 8, after V lost 4 bases and J lost 8 bases. Germline-derived CDR1 and CDR2 are SNHLY and FYNNEI. The CDR3 loop spans 14 amino acids.

This clone showed up many times. The chain has TRBV5-4 and TRBJ1-2, with D possibly TRBD1 on 5 matching bases. The length of the CDR3 is 14 residues. Germline lookup yields CDR1 SGHNT and CDR2 YYREEE (reference sequence). Trimming pared 6 bases from V and 1 base from J, leaving 13 bases between. DNA of the CDR3: TGTGCCAGCACCCCGGGGGGTAATAACTATGGCTACACCTTC. Amino acid sequence: CASTPGGNNYGYTF.

This clone was counted between two and nine times. The V gene is TRBV9, the J gene TRBJ2-1; 15 nucleotides match TRBD2. CDR1 SGDLS and CDR2 YYNGEE come from the germline V gene. CDR3 length: 16 residues. Losses at the gene ends were 3 bases for V and 9 bases for J; bases not matched to a gene: 7. CDR3 DNA: TGTGCCAGCAGCGCCGGACTAGCGGGAGGGCGTGGTGAGCAGTTCTTC. Protein: CASSAGLAGGRGEQFF.

There are many counts of this clone. This chain connects TRBV3-1 (or the pseudogene TRBV3-2) to TRBJ1-4, with 10 positions matching TRBD1. CDR1 is LGHDT and CDR2 is YNNKEL in the germline V gene (reference sequence). V lost 4 bases, J lost 0 bases, and 5 bases stayed unmatched. This CDR3 contains 17 residues. The CDR3 bases are TGTGCCAGCAGCCCAGACAGGGGGCGAGCAACTAATGAAAAACTGTTTTTT. This gives the protein CASSPDRGRATNEKLFF.

This sequence joins TRBV5-4 and TRBJ2-5, with 7 bases aligning to TRBD2. Unmatched junction bases numbered 8, after V lost 1 base and J lost 2 bases. CDR1 and CDR2 from the germline V gene are SGHNT and YYREEE (reference sequence). This CDR3 has 16 residues. DNA of the CDR3: TGTGCCAGCAGCTTGTTTTTGGGAGGGCCTCAAGAGACCCAGTACTTC. It is translated as CASSLFLGGPQETQYF.

The V and J genes are TRBV7-7 and TRBJ2-1; D not certain. This CDR3 spans 12 amino acids. Germline CDR1 reads SSHAT; CDR2 reads FNYEAQ (reference sequence). The V end was cut by 5 bases, the J end by 12 bases, with 14 bases between. The CDR3 region is CASSPTPLVQFF. As DNA, the CDR3 is TGTGCCAGCAGCCCGACTCCCTTAGTGCAGTTCTTC.

The genes are TRBV5-1 and TRBJ2-2, with TRBD2 as a possible D gene (5 bases). The germline V gene has CDR1 SGHRS and CDR2 YFSETQ. The CDR3 consists of 16 residues. The ends were cut back, 0 bases at V and 7 bases at J, with 16 bases in the middle. CDR3 protein: CASSLVGGLSGGELFF. The CDR3 DNA sequence: TGCGCCAGCAGCTTGGTAGGCGGGTTAAGCGGCGGGGAGCTGTTTTTT.

The V call is TRBV19, the J call TRBJ2-1; D is unresolved. This CDR3 has 14 residues. Trimming shortened V by 3 bases and J by 9 bases, and 15 bases separated the two germline ends. Per the germline V gene, CDR1 is LNHDA and CDR2 is SQIVND (reference sequence). CDR3 protein: CASSIRSIAGEQFF. Written as DNA, the CDR3 is TGTGCCAGTAGTATCAGATCCATAGCCGGTGAGCAGTTCTTC.

The chain couples TRBV5-6 to TRBJ1-1; possible D gene TRBD1, 6 bases. V lost 4 bases and J lost 5, with 21 bases in between. The germline V gene has CDR1 SGHDT and CDR2 YYEEEE. The CDR3 spans 16 residues. CDR3 in amino acids: CASSPILDRLETEAFF. The CDR3 region has the DNA TGTGCCAGCAGCCCTATTCTTGACAGGCTGGAGACTGAAGCTTTCTTT. Complete variable domain (other parts from reference TRBV5-6 and TRBJ1-1): DAGVTQSPTHLIKTRGQQVTLRCSPKSGHDTVSWYQQALGQGPQFIFQYYEEEERQRGNFPDRFSGHQFPNYSSELNVNALLLGDSALYLCASSPILDRLETEAFFGQGTRLTVV.

This rearrangement joins TRBV18 to TRBJ2-3, with 10 positions matching TRBD2. V lost 1 base to trimming and J lost 0 bases; unmatched junction nucleotides: 16. CDR1 is KGHSH and CDR2 is LQKENI in the germline V gene. The CDR3 has 21 residues. The CDR3 DNA reads TGTGCCAGCTCACCACTGGGCCGGGGCAGCGGGAGGGCCCCTAGCACAGATACGCAGTATTTT. The encoded protein is CASSPLGRGSGRAPSTDTQYF. The full variable domain, its missing parts supplied by reference TRBV18 and TRBJ2-3, is NAGVMQNPRHLVRRRGQEARLRCSPMKGHSHVYWYRQLPEEGLKFMVYLQKENIIDESGMPKERFSAEFPKEGPSILRIQQVVRGDSAAYFCASSPLGRGSGRAPSTDTQYFGPGTRLTVL.

Here the CDR3 DNA reads TGTGCCAGCGAGATCGACGGGAAAAACATTCAGTACTTC. Translated: CASEIDGKNIQYF. The chain couples TRBV2 to TRBJ2-4; D is unclear. The CDR3 has 13 amino acids. Trimming cost V 8 bases and J 4 bases, with 12 bases left between them. The germline gives CDR1 SNHLY, CDR2 FYNNEI.

This sequence joins TRBV6-2 or TRBV6-3 and TRBJ1-6; possible D gene TRBD1, 6 bases. The germline gives CDR1 MNHEY, CDR2 SVGEGT. The V gene lost 2 bases and the J gene lost 8 bases, with 10 bases spanning the gap. The CDR3 has 14 amino acids. The CDR3 DNA follows: TGTGCCAGCAGTTACGGACAGAGGTATTCACCCCTCCACTTT. Protein product: CASSYGQRYSPLHF.

This clone was picked up a small number of times. The rearrangement joins TRBV5-8 to TRBJ2-1; TRBD1 is a possible D gene (6 bases). V was shortened by 0 bases and J by 10 bases, with 11 bases between the two germline ends. CDR1 is SGHTS and CDR2 is YDEGEE in the germline V gene. CDR3 length: 13 amino acids. The CDR3 region has the DNA TGTGCCAGCAGCTTGGTTCACAGGGAGGAGCAGTTCTTC. It translates to CASSLVHREEQFF.

This clone was observed a single time. This chain uses TRBV6-5 with TRBJ1-1; 7 bases are a match to TRBD1. Unmatched junction bases numbered 11, after V lost 7 bases and J lost 6 bases. Germline CDR1 is MNHEY and CDR2 is SVGAGI. This CDR3 has 14 residues. The CDR3 coding sequence is TGTGCCAGCATCAAGACAGGGAGGTTGTCTGAAGCTTTCTTT. Translation: CASIKTGRLSEAFF.

A single count supports this clone. The J gene is TRBJ2-5, the V gene TRBV30, with D possibly TRBD2 on 7 matching bases. Trimming shortened V by 2 bases and J by 5 bases, and 15 bases separated the two germline ends. Per germline, CDR1 GTSNPN and CDR2 SVGIG (reference sequence). The CDR3 is 14 residues long. CDR3 DNA: TGTGCCTGGAGTTACGCCAGGGGAGGGGAGACCCAGTACTTC. Residues: CAWSYARGGETQYF.

This chain connects TRBV10-2 to TRBJ2-5, with D uncertain. The CDR3 sequence is 16 residues long. Germline loops: CDR1 WSHSY, CDR2 SAAADI. V shed 3 bases and J shed 5 bases, with 19 bases lying between them. In nucleotides, the CDR3 is TGCGCCAGCAGTGATAATGGCCCGCCTTCGTGGGAGACCCAGTACTTC. Protein product: CASSDNGPPSWETQYF.

The table lists this clone with a count of one. CDR3 loop: CASSLAPGEVGELFF. The CDR3 nucleotides read TGTGCCAGCAGCTTAGCGCCGGGGGAGGTTGGGGAGCTGTTTTTT. The chain has TRBV7-9 and TRBJ2-2; D might be TRBD2 (6 bases). V was cut by 0 bases and J by 8 bases, with 13 bases left in between. Germline V lookup: CDR1 SEHNR, CDR2 FQNEAQ (reference sequence). This CDR3 spans 15 amino acids.

The chain carries TRBV28 and TRBJ2-1; 7 bases agree with TRBD2. This CDR3 is built from 17 residues. V gave up 6 bases and J gave up 5 bases; unmatched junction bases: 16. Per the germline V gene, CDR1 is MDHEN and CDR2 is SYDVKM. The CDR3 DNA sequence: TGTGCCAGCAGACCCACCCCGGGTGGACTAGGCAACAATGAGCAGTTCTTC. Translated, it gives CASRPTPGGLGNNEQFF.

This clone is a singleton in its sample. V and J are TRBV19 and TRBJ2-2; 8 nucleotides align to TRBD1. This CDR3 comprises 16 residues. The germline gives CDR1 LNHDA, CDR2 SQIVND (reference sequence). The V and J ends lost 3 bases and 5 bases, in that order; junction bases with no gene match: 8. The CDR3 DNA reads as TGTGCCAGTAGTATGGCAGGGGGCGCTAGGACCGGGGAGCTGTTTTTT. This translates into CASSMAGGARTGELFF. The complete variable domain, with remaining parts taken from reference TRBV19 and TRBJ2-2, reads DGGITQSPKYLFRKEGQNVTLSCEQNLNHDAMYWYRQDPGQGLRLIYYSQIVNDFQKGDIAEGYSVSREKKESFPLTVTSAQKNPTAFYLCASSMAGGARTGELFFGEGSRLTVL.

This clone has just one count. The chain links TRBV5-6 to TRBJ1-2; TRBD1 aligns across 9 bases. From germline, CDR1 is SGHDT and CDR2 YYEEEE. The CDR3 runs 15 residues. V dropped 7 bases and J dropped 4; count of bases not matched to a gene: 11. This CDR3 is CASDRPGQGIYGYTF. The CDR3 nucleotides are TGTGCCAGCGACCGTCCGGGACAGGGAATCTATGGCTACACCTTC.

This chain joins TRBV2 and TRBJ2-7, with D uncertain. The CDR3 sequence is 11 residues long. Trimming took 6 bases from V and 3 from J, leaving 6 bases between them. CDR1 SNHLY and CDR2 FYNNEI come from the germline V gene. The CDR3 bases are TGTGCCAGCAGCCCCTACTACGAGCAGTACTTC. It yields the protein CASSPYYEQYF.

This clone came up once. The chain combines TRBV19 with TRBJ2-2, with 7 bases that match TRBD1. The CDR3 spans 14 residues. In germline, CDR1 is LNHDA, CDR2 SQIVND (reference sequence). The trim removed 8 bases at V and 2 bases at J, leaving 5 bases unmatched. CDR3 amino acids: CASRTGTNTGELFF. The CDR3 bases are TGTGCCAGTCGGACAGGCACCAACACCGGGGAGCTGTTTTTT.

The chain combines TRBV7-9 with TRBJ2-3; 15 bases are a match to TRBD2. The CDR3 is 17 amino acids. Germline assignment: CDR1 SEHNR and CDR2 FQNEAQ (reference sequence). V trimming: 5 bases; J trimming: 2 bases; junction bases outside the gene matches: 5. This CDR3 is CASSARTSGRATDTQYF. CDR3 in DNA: TGTGCCAGCAGCGCCCGGACTAGCGGGAGGGCCACAGATACGCAGTATTTT. Based on the CDR3 plus reference TRBV7-9 and TRBJ2-3, the full variable domain is DTGVSQNPRHKITKRGQNVTFRCDPISEHNRLYWYRQTLGQGPEFLTYFQNEAQLEKSRLLSDRFSAERPKGSFSTLEIQRTEQGDSAMYLCASSARTSGRATDTQYFGPGTRLTVL.

This chain connects TRBV5-5 to TRBJ1-5; TRBD1 matches at 9 bases. The V segment lost 0 bases and the J segment 11 bases; nucleotides outside the gene matches: 12. Germline V gene sequence: CDR1 SGHKS, CDR2 YYEKEE (reference sequence). The CDR3 is 16 residues long. CDR3: CASSLAAGTGSSSQHF. DNA of the CDR3: TGTGCCAGCAGCTTGGCCGCGGGGACAGGGAGTTCGTCCCAGCATTTT. The whole variable domain, remainder taken from reference TRBV5-5 and TRBJ1-5, is DAGVTQSPTHLIKTRGQQVTLRCSPISGHKSVSWYQQVLGQGPQFIFQYYEKEERGRGNFPDRFSARQFPNYSSELNVNALLLGDSALYLCASSLAAGTGSSSQHFGDGTRLSIL.

The rearrangement joins TRBV12-3 or TRBV12-4 to TRBJ2-1; D is unclear. The CDR3 spans 11 residues. V was clipped by 8 bases and J by 9 bases, with 11 bases between them. The CDR3 here is CASRRSSEQFF. In nucleotides, the CDR3 is TGTGCCAGCCGCCGTTCGAGTGAGCAGTTCTTC.

The V gene is TRBV18, the J gene TRBJ1-1; maybe TRBD1 (6 bases). The CDR3 has 12 residues. V gave up 1 base and J gave up 6 bases, with 6 bases separating them. Germline lookup yields CDR1 KGHSH and CDR2 LQKENI. The CDR3 sequence is CASSPQGAEAFF. In nucleotides, the CDR3 is TGTGCCAGCTCACCACAGGGGGCTGAAGCTTTCTTT. The variable domain in full, completed from reference TRBV18 and TRBJ1-1, reads NAGVMQNPRHLVRRRGQEARLRCSPMKGHSHVYWYRQLPEEGLKFMVYLQKENIIDESGMPKERFSAEFPKEGPSILRIQQVVRGDSAAYFCASSPQGAEAFFGQGTRLTVV.

The rearrangement joins TRBV6-1 to TRBJ1-5; weak D call: TRBD1 (5 bases). V gave up 1 base and J gave up 5 bases, with 9 bases separating them. The CDR3 spans 14 residues. CDR1 is MNHNS and CDR2 is SASEGT in the germline V gene. For the CDR3, the DNA is TGTGCCAGCAGTGAAGTTCAAGGGGATCAGCCCCAGCATTTT. This codes for CASSEVQGDQPQHF.

This clone was detected a few times. The genes are TRBV27 and TRBJ2-7; D gene unclear. The CDR3 contains 13 residues. The ends were cut back, 2 bases at V and 0 bases at J, with 5 bases in the middle. Germline V gene sequence: CDR1 MNHEY, CDR2 SMNVEV (reference sequence). The CDR3 sequence is CASSLPNSYEQYF. For the CDR3, the DNA is TGTGCCAGCAGTTTACCTAACTCCTACGAGCAGTACTTC.

V gene TRBV18 combines with J gene TRBJ2-5; a possible D gene is TRBD2 (6 bases). Germline values: CDR1 KGHSH, CDR2 LQKENI. The CDR3 runs to 14 residues. V lost 1 base and J lost 2, with 8 bases in between. CDR3: CASSPQRVQETQYF. DNA of the CDR3: TGTGCCAGCTCACCACAGCGGGTGCAAGAGACCCAGTACTTC.

The chain combines TRBV27 with TRBJ2-2; TRBD1 aligns across 11 bases. The junction had 4 bases not matched to a gene; V was cut back by 2 bases and J by 8 bases. The length of the CDR3 is 15 residues. Germline V gene data show CDR1 as MNHEY and CDR2 as SMNVEV (reference sequence). CDR3 in DNA: TGTGCCAGCAGTTTAGGACAGGGGGCTGATGGGGAGCTGTTTTTT. It codes for CASSLGQGADGELFF.

J is TRBJ2-5 and V is TRBV5-6; 9 positions match TRBD2. J gave up 5 bases and V 4 bases, and 12 bases lay outside the gene matches. The CDR3 extends over 16 amino acids. Looked up from germline, CDR1 is SGHDT and CDR2 is YYEEEE. CDR3 region: CASSILRGRALETQYF. CDR3 DNA: TGTGCCAGCAGCATTCTCCGCGGGAGGGCCCTCGAGACCCAGTACTTC.